This TCR beta chain came from a study of shared clonotypes between healthy human individuals. Study-level findings and limits: Blood alone was sampled, and tissue repertoires likely differ. As a rule, naive subsets had a larger estimated richness than memory subsets.

CD45RO-negative, CCR7-selected cells formed the naive CD8 fraction, which excluded terminally differentiated effector memory CD45RA+ cells. CDR1 is ENHRY, CDR2 SYGVKD, per germline. With 1 base clipped from V and 7 bases from J, the junction kept 1 base outside the gene matches. The CDR3 has 15 residues. On this clone itself: Its antigen remains unknown.

Several immunoSEQ 96-well plates shared each subset's DNA, each plate a replicate. DNA at around 200 ng, 30,000 or so T cell genomes, went into sorted-subset replicate PCRs. The assay was immunoSEQ multiplex PCR, and TCRdb's table has in-frame clones only and misses some. Of around 620,000 clones listed, approximately 96% were seen once; the top ten hold about 0.11%. The chain uses TRBV10-3 and TRBJ2-1; 13 bases map to TRBD2. The receptor was isolated from a woman in her twenties or thirties in good health. Sample: naive CD8+ T cells sorted from blood. The CDR3 nucleotides are TGTGCCATCAGTGAGTGGACTAGCGGGAGAAATGAGCAGTTCTTC. It translates to CAISEWTSGRNEQFF.